The entry that follows covers one T cell receptor beta chain sequence. Its matching antigen is unknown. These data come from a study of T cell responses to AZD1222 COVID-19 vaccine. Findings and caveats of the study: Spike was spanned by vaccine-associated CD4 TCRs, which were dominant at 160-218 and 743-854. The donor cohort was predominantly white British with a female majority, and clonal diversity may have been underestimated.

TCRdb's copy holds only in-frame clones and misses some; the assay was immunoSEQ multiplex PCR. The sample lists 90,000 to 95,000 clones; 88% were seen once. Germline CDR1 SGHTA, CDR2 FQGNSA. The CDR3 totals 15 residues. With 0 bases clipped from V and 10 bases from J, the junction kept 5 bases outside the gene matches. The sample consisted of peripheral blood, taken 28 days after the second AZD1222 dose. J is TRBJ1-6 and V is TRBV7-2, with 8 positions matching TRBD1. This receptor was obtained from an adult who received the AZD1222 COVID-19 vaccine. CDR3 residues: CASSLATGGRSPLHF. The DNA for the CDR3 is TGTGCCAGCAGCTTAGCAACAGGGGGTCGCTCACCCCTCCACTTT.